This T cell receptor (beta chain) was profiled in a study of T cell responses to AZD1222 COVID-19 vaccine (dated by TCRdb to about 2021). As for the study more broadly: AZD1222 recipients given second doses at about 4 weeks or at about 12 weeks were pooled, since spike-specific TCR depth and breadth were not found to differ between the two schedules. TCR sequencing covered fewer than 250 trial participants: about 210 given two doses of AZD1222 and about 26 given two doses of MenACWY control vaccine. Trial participants were enrolled by age into 18-55, 56-69 and 70-plus year subgroups, with approximately 150, 28 and 58 TCR-sequenced participants respectively.

According to the study, the label for this sample's time point signals: baseline before first vaccination. The vaccinee samples were drawn from two UK trials, COV001 and COV002, one of which was a single-blind randomized controlled phase 2/3 trial testing AZD1222 (ChAdOx1 nCoV-19) in healthy adults. Trial participant PBMC samples were collected at day 0 and day 28 after the second dose for TCRbeta chain sequencing. The CDR3 numbers 17 residues from cysteine through phenylalanine. The only DNA kept is the CDR3, 51 bases in frame from the first base. CDR1 SGHRS and CDR2 YFSETQ are derived from the germline V gene. Trimming removed 0 bases from V and 1 base from J; the gene matches leave 3 bases unexplained. Here is what the overall study found, with its caveats: Spike-specific TCR breadth and depth rose significantly after two AZD1222 doses compared with day 0 and with MenACWY recipients. Nearly half of unique spike-specific TCRs reportedly recognized epitopes outside regions mutated in the B.1.351 and B.1.1.7 variants. Because no samples from the day 14 peak response were available, repertoires could be characterized only after the peak T cell response. In the small 56-69-year group, the increase in depth fell short of significance, most likely because of low power. Conclusions about previously exposed vaccinees are limited, since just six AZD1222 recipients were seropositive for SARS-CoV-2 at baseline. The whole spike protein was spanned by vaccine-associated CD4 TCRs, and dominant responses were seen in regions 160-218 and 743-854. Participants were mostly white British, with more females than males. The authors suggested clonal diversity may have been underestimated.

Points on this clone: Its antigen remains undetermined. Per-nucleotide qualities are absent, and no much larger clonotype sits a single base away.

The CDR3 regions of human TCRbeta chains were subjected to immunosequencing. The study's processing was this. TCRs in the repertoires were matched against a reference library of SARS-CoV-2-specific TCRs that had been generated with the MIRA antigen-specificity platform. Breadth was defined as the fraction of unique TCRs that were SARS-CoV-2-associated. Depth was defined as the fraction of total T cells that were SARS-CoV-2-associated. Using the MIRA data, every spike-specific TCR was mapped to the spike region that the TCR reacted to and assigned to either a CD4 or a CD8 class. Log10-transformed breadth and depth values were compared by one-way ANOVA with Sidak's multiple comparisons tests. TCRdb carries this immuneACCESS record with in-frame sequences only. Its versions omit some clonotypes, under half of them owing to an unresolved V gene in the studies checked, with the rest unexplained. That table supplies the V and J calls and clone size; D and trimming were determined from the DNA. The sample table contains more than 100,000 clones; only one count was recorded for nearly 95% of them. The ten largest clones add up to around 5.9% of the sample.

The chain uses TRBV5-1 and TRBJ2-2, and TRBD1 aligns with 10 junction nucleotides. The TCR comes from an adult in good health. Here the sequenced sample was peripheral blood, taken on day 0 of AZD1222 vaccination. The DNA sequence is TGCGCCAGCAGCTTGGGACAGGGGGCCCGGAACACCGGGGAGCTGTTTTTT. The encoded protein is CASSLGQGARNTGELFF.